Given below is one T cell receptor (beta chain) in context. The V end was cut by 2 bases, the J end by 0 bases, with 13 bases between. The CDR3 loop spans 16 amino acids. Germline assignment: CDR1 SQVTM and CDR2 ANQGSEA. Profiling relied on immunoSEQ multiplex PCR, and the TCRdb table lists in-frame clones only, not all of them. The sample lists over 50,000 clones, less than 85% occurring once. These data belong to a study of siplizumab effects on memory and regulatory T cells. V and J are TRBV29-1 and TRBJ2-2; D is uncertain. The sample comprised memory CD4+ T cells sorted from blood. This TCR was recovered from a human donor in good health. CDR3 sequence reads: CSVELIESSNTGELFF. The CDR3 bases are TGCAGCGTTGAACTTATAGAAAGCTCGAACACCGGGGAGCTGTTTTTT.